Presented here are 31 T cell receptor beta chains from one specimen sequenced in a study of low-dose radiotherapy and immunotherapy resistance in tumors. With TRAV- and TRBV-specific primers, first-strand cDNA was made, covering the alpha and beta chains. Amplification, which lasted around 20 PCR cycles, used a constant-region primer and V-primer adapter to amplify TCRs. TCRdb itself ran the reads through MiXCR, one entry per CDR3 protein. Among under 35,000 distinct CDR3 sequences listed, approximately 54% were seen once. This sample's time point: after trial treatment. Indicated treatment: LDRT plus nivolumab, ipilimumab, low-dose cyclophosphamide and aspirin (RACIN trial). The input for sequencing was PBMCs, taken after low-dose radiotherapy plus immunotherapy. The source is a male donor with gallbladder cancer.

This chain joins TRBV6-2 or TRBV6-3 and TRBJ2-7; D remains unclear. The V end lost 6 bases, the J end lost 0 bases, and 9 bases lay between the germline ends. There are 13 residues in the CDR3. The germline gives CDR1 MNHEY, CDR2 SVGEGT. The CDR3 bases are TGTGCCAGCAGCCAGGATTCCTCCTACGAGCAGTACTTC. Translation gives CASSQDSSYEQYF.

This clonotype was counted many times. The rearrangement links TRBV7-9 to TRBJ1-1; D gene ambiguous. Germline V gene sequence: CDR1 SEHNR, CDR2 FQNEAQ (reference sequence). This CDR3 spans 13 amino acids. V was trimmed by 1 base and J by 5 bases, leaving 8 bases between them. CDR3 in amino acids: CASSLVKGTEAFF. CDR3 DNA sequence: TGTGCCAGCAGCTTAGTGAAGGGAACTGAAGCTTTCTTT. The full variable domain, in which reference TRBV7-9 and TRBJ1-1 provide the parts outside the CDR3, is DTGVSQNPRHKITKRGQNVTFRCDPISEHNRLYWYRQTLGQGPEFLTYFQNEAQLEKSRLLSDRFSAERPKGSFSTLEIQRTEQGDSAMYLCASSLVKGTEAFFGQGTRLTVV.

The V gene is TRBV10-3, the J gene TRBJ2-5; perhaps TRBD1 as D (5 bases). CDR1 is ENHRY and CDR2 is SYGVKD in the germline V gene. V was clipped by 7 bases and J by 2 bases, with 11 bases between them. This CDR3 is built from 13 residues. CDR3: CAITPGRQETQYF. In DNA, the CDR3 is TGTGCCATCACTCCAGGGCGGCAAGAGACCCAGTACTTC.

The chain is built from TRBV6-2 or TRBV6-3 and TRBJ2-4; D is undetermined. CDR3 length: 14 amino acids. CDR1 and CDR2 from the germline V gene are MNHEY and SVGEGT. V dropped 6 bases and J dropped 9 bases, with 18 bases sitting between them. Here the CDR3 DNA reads TGTGCCAGCAGGGCGACGGACGCCGTGGGCATTCAGTACTTC. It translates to CASRATDAVGIQYF.

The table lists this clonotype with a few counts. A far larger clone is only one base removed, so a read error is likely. The CDR3 DNA sequence: TGCGCCAGCAGCGCGGTCGGCGGGGGCTACGACGAGCAGTTCTTC. This sequence encodes CASSAVGGGYDEQFF. The V call is TRBV5-1, the J call TRBJ2-1, with D possibly matching TRBD2 (7 bases). V gave up 4 bases and J gave up 10 bases, with 21 bases separating them. The CDR3 spans 15 residues. Germline values: CDR1 SGHRS, CDR2 YFSETQ.

CDR3 protein: CASSLAPGAGYTF. The CDR3 bases are TGTGCCAGCAGCTTGGCCCCTGGGGCCGGCTACACCTTC. This sequence joins TRBV5-5 and TRBJ1-2, with a tentative D call TRBD1 (5 bases). Germline V gives CDR1 SGHKS, CDR2 YYEKEE (reference sequence). The CDR3 has 13 amino acids. V was pared by 0 bases and J by 8 bases, with 11 bases between.

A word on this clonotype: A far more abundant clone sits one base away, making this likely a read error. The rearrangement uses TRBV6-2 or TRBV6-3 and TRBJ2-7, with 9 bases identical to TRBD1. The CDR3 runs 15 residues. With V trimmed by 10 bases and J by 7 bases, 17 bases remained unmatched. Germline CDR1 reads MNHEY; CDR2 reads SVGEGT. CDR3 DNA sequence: TGTGCCACAAAGGGGAGGGACAGGGATAACAATGAGCAGTACTTC. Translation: CATKGRDRDNNEQYF.

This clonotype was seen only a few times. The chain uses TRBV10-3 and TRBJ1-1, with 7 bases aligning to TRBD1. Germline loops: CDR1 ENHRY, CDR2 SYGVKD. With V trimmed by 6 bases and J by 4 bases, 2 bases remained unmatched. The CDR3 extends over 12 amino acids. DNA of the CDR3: TGTGCCATCAGCCAGGGGGGCACTGAAGCTTTCTTT. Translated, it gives CAISQGGTEAFF.

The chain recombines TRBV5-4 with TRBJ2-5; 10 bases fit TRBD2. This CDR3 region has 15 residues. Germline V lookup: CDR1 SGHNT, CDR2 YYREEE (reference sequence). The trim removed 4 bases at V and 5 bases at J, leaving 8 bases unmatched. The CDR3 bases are TGTGCCAGCAGCCTCAGCGGGGGGGGAGGGGAGACCCAGTACTTC. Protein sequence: CASSLSGGGGETQYF.

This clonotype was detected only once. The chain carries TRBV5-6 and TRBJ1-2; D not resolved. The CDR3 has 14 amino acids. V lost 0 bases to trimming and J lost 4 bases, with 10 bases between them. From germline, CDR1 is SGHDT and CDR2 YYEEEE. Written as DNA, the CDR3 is TGTGCCAGCAGCTTGGGGTACAACACCTATGGCTACACCTTC. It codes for CASSLGYNTYGYTF.

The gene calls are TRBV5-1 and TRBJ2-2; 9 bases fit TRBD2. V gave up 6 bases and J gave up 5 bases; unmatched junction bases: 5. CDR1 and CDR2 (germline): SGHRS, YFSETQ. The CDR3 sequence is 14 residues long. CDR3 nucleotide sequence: TGCGCCAGCAAGGCGCGGGGGGGAACCGGGGAGCTGTTTTTT. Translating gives CASKARGGTGELFF.

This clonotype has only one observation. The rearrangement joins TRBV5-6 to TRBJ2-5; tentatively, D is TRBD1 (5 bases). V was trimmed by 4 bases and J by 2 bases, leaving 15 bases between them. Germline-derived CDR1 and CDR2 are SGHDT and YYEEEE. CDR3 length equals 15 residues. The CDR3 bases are TGTGCCAGCAGCCCGAACAGGAATTATCAAGAGACCCAGTACTTC. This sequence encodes CASSPNRNYQETQYF.

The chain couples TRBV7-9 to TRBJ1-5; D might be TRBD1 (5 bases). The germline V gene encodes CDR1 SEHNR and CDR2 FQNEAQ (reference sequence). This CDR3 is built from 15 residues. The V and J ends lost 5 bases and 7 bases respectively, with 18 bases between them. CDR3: CASSLAGTSLQPQHF. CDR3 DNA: TGTGCCAGCAGCCTCGCAGGGACCTCTCTCCAGCCCCAGCATTTT.

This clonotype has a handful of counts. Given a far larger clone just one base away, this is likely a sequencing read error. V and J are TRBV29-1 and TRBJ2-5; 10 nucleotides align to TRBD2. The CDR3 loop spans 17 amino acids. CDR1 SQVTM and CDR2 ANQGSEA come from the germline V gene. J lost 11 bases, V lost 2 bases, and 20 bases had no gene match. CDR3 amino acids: CSVEFPSGSRSYNEQYF. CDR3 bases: TGCAGCGTTGAATTCCCTAGCGGGAGTCGATCCTACAATGAGCAGTACTTC.

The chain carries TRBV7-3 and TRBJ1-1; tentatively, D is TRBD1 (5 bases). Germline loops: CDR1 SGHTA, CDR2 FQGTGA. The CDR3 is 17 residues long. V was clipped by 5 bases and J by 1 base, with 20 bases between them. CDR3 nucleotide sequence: TGTGCCAGCAGCCGAAAATCTTCACAGGCCTGGAACACTGAAGCTTTCTTT. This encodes CASSRKSSQAWNTEAFF.

The CDR3 sequence is CASRETGTGNNQPQHF. CDR3 in DNA: TGCGCCAGCAGAGAGACCGGGACAGGTAACAATCAGCCCCAGCATTTT. This chain uses TRBV4-1 with TRBJ1-5; 8 bases align to TRBD1. The CDR3 covers 16 residues. Germline assignment: CDR1 MGHRA and CDR2 YSYEKL. V gave up 6 bases and J gave up 3 bases; unmatched junction bases: 10.

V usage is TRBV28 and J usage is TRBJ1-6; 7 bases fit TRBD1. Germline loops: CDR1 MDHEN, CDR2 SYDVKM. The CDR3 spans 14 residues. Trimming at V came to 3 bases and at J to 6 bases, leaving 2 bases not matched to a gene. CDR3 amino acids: CASSLGQINSPLHF. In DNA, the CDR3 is TGTGCCAGCAGTTTGGGACAGATTAATTCACCCCTCCACTTT.

CDR3 protein: CASSRPSGTGYEQYF. For the CDR3, the DNA is TGTGCCAGCAGCCGCCCCAGCGGGACCGGATACGAGCAGTACTTC. V usage is TRBV28 and J usage is TRBJ2-7; 7 bases align to TRBD2. Trimming cost V 6 bases and J 4 bases; bases outside gene matches: 12. Germline lookup yields CDR1 MDHEN and CDR2 SYDVKM. This CDR3 is built from 15 residues.

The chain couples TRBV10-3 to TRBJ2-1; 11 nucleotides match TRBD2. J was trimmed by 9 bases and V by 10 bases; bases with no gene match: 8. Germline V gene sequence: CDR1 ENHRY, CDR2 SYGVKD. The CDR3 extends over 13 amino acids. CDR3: CATTSGSEGEQFF. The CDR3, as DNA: TGTGCCACCACTAGCGGGAGTGAGGGTGAGCAGTTCTTC.

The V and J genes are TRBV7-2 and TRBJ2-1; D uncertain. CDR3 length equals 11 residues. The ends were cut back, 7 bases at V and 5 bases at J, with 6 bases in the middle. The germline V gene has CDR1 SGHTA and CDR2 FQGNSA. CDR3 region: CASTRNNEQFF. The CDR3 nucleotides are TGTGCCAGCACCAGAAACAATGAGCAGTTCTTC.

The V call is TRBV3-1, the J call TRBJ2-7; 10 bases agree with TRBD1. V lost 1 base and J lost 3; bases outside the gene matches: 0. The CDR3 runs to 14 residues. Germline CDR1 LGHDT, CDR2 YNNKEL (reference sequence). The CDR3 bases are TGTGCCAGCAGCCAAGGGACAGGGGGCTACGAGCAGTACTTC. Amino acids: CASSQGTGGYEQYF.

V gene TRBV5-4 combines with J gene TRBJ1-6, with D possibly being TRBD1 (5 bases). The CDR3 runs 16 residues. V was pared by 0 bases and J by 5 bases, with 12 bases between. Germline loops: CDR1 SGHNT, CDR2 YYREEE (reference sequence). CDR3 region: CASSLEGRGHNSPLHF. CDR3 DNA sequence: TGTGCCAGCAGCTTGGAGGGACGGGGTCATAATTCACCCCTCCACTTT.

The chain's CDR3 is CASSYSGTGGIIPRFQETQYF. CDR3 nucleotides: TGTGCCAGCAGTTACTCTGGGACAGGGGGGATAATCCCGCGTTTTCAAGAGACCCAGTACTTC. The chain joins TRBV6-2 or TRBV6-3 to TRBJ2-5, with TRBD1 matching over 11 bases. Germline V gene data show CDR1 as MNHEY and CDR2 as SVGEGT. The CDR3 extends over 21 amino acids. V was clipped by 0 bases and J by 2 bases; unmatched bases: 17.

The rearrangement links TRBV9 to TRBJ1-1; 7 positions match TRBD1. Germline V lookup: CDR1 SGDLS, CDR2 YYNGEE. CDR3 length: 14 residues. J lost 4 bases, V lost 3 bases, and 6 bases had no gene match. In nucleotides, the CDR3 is TGTGCCAGCAGCGCGACAGGGTGGAGCACTGAAGCTTTCTTT. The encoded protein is CASSATGWSTEAFF.

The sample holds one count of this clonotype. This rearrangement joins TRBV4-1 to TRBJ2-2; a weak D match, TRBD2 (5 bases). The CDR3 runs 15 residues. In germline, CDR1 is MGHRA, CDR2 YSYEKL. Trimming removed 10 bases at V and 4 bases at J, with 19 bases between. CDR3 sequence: CATSGGFAGTGELFF. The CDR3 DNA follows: TGCGCCACCTCTGGCGGGTTCGCTGGCACCGGGGAGCTGTTTTTT.

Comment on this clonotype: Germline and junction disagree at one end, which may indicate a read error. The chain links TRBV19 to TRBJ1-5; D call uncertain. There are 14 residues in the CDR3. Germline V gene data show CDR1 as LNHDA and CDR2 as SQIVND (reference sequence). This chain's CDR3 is CASSIDRLGQPQHF. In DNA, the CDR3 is TGTGCCAGTAGTATAGATCGCCTCGGGCAGCCCCAGCATTTC.

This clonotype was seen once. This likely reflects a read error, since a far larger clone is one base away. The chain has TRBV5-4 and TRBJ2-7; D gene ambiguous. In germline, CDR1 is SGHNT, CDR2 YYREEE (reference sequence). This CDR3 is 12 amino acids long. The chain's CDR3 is CAGSPVVDEQYF. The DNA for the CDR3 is TGTGCCGGCAGCCCAGTTGTGGACGAGCAGTACTTC. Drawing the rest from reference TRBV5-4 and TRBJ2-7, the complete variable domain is ETGVTQSPTHLIKTRGQQVTLRCSSQSGHNTVSWYQQALGQGPQFIFQYYREEENGRGNFPPRFSGLQFPNYSSELNVNALELDDSALYLCAGSPVVDEQYFGPGTRLTVT.

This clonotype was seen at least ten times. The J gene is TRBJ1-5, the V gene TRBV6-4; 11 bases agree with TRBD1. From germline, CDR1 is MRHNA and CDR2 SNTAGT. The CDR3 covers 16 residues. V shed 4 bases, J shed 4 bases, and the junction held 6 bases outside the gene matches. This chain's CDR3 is CASSALDRGRNQPQHF. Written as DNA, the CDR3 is TGTGCCAGCAGTGCCTTGGACAGGGGGCGGAATCAGCCCCAGCATTTT.

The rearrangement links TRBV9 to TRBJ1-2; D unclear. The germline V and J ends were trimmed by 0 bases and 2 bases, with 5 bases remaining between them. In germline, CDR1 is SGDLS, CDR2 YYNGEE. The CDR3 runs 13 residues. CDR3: CASSVEENYGYTF. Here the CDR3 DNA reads TGTGCCAGCAGCGTAGAAGAAAACTATGGCTACACCTTC.

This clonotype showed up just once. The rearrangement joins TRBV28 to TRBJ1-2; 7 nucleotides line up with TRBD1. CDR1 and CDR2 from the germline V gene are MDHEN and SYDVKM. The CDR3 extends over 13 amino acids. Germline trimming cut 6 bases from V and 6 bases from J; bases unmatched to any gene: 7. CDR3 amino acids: CASRPGQVNGYTF. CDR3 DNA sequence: TGTGCCAGCAGGCCCGGACAGGTCAATGGCTACACCTTC.

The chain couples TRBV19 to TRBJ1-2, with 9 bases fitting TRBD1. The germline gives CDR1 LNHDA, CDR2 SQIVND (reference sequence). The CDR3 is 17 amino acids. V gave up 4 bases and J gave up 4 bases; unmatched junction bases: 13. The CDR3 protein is CASSKPGTGITIYGYTF. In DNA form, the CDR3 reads TGTGCCAGTAGTAAACCCGGGACAGGGATAACCATCTATGGCTACACCTTC.